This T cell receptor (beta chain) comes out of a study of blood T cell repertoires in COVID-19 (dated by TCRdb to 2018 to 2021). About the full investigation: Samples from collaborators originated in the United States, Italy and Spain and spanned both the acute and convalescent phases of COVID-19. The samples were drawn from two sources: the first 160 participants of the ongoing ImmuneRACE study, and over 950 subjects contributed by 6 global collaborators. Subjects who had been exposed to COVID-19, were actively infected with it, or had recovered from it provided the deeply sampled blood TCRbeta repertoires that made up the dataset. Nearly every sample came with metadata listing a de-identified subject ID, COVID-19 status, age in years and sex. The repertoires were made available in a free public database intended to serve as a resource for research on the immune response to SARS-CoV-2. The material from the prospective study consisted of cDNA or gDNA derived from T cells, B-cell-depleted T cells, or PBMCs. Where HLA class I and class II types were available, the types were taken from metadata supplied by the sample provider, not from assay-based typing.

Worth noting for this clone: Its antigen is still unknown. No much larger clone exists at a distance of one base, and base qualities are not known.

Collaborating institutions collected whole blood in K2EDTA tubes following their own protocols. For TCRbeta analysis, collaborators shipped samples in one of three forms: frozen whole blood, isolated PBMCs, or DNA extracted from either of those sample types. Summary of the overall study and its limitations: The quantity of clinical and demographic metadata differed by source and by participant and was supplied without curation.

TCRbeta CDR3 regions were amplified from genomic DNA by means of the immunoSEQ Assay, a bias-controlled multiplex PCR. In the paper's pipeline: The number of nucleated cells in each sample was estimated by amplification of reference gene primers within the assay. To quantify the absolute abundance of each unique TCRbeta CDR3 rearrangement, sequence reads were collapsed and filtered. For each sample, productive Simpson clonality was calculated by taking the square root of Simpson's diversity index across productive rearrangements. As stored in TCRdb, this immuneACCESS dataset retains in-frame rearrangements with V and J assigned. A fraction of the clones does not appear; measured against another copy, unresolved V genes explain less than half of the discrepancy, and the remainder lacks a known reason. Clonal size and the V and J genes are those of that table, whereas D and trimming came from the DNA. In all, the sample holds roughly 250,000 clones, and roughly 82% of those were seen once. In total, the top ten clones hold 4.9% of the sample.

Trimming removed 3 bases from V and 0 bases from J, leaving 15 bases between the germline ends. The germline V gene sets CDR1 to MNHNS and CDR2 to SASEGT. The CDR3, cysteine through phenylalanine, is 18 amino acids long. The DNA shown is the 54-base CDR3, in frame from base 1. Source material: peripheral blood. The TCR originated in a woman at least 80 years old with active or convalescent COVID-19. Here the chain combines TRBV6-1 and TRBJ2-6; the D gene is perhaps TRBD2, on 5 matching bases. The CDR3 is CASSEPTLVSSGANVLTF. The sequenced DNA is TGTGCCAGCAGTGAGCCGACACTAGTTAGCTCTGGGGCCAACGTCCTGACTTTC.